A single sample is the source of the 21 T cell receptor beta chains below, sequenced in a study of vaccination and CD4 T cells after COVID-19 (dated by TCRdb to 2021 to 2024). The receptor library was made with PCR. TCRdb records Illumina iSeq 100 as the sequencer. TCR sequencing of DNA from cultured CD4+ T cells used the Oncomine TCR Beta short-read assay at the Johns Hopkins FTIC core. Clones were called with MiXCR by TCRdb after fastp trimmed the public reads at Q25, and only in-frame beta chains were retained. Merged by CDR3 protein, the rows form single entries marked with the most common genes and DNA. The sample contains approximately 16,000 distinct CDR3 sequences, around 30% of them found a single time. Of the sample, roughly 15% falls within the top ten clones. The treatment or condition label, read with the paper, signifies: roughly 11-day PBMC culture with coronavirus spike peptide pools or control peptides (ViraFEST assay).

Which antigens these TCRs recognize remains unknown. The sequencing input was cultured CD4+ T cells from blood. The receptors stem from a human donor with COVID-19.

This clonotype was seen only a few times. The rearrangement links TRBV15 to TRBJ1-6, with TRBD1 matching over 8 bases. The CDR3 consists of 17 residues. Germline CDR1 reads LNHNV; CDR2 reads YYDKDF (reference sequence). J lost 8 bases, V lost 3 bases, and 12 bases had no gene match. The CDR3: CATSSRQGQRGYSPLHF. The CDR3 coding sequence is TGTGCCACCAGCAGCAGACAGGGGCAAAGGGGATATTCACCCCTCCACTTT.

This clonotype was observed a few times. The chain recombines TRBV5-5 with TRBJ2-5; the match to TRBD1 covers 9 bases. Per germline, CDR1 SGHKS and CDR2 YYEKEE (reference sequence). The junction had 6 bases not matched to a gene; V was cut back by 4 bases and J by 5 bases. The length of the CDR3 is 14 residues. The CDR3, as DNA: TGTGCCAGCAGCGAACAGGGGGCTATGGAGACCCAGTACTTC. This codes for CASSEQGAMETQYF.

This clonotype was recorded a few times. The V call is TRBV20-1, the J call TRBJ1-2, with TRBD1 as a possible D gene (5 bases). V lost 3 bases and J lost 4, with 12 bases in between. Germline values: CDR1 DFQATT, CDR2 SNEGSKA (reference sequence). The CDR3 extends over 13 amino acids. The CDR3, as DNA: TGCAGTGCTAGCCCCCAGGGCTCCTATGGCTACACCTTC. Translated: CSASPQGSYGYTF.

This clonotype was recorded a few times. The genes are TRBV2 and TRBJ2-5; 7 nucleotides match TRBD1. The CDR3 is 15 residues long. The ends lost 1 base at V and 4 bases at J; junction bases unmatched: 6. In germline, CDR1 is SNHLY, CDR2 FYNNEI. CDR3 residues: CASSEGARGTETQYF. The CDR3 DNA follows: TGTGCCAGCAGTGAAGGGGCCAGGGGGACAGAGACCCAGTACTTC.

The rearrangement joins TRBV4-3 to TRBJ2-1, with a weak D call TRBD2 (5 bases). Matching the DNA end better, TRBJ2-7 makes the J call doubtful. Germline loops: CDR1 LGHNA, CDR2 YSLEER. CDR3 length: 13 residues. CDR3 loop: CASSQELAREQYF. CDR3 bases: TGCGCCAGCAGCCAAGAATTAGCGAGGGAGCAGTACTTC.

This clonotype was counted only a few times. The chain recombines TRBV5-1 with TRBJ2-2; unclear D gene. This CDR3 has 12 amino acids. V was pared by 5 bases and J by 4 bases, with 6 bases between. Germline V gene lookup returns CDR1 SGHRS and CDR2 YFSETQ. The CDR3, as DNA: TGCGCCAGCAGGGACGGCACCGGGGAGCTGTTTTTT. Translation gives CASRDGTGELFF.

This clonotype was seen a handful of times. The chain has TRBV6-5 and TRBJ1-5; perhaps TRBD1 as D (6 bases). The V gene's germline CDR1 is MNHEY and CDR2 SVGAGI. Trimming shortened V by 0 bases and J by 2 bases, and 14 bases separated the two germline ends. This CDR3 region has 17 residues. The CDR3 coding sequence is TGTGCCAGCAGTTACTCGGGGGGCTCGGCTGGCAATCAGCCCCAGCATTTT. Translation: CASSYSGGSAGNQPQHF.

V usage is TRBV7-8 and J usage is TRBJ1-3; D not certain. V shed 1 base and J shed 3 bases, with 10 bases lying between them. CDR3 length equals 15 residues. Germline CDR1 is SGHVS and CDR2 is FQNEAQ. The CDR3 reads CASSLDRGFGNTIYF. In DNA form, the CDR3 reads TGTGCCAGCAGCTTAGACAGAGGCTTTGGAAACACCATATATTTT. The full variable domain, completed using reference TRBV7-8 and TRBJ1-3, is GAGVSQSPRYKVAKRGQDVALRCDPISGHVSLFWYQQALGQGPEFLTYFQNEAQLDKSGLPSDRFFAERPEGSVSTLKIQRTQQEDSAVYLCASSLDRGFGNTIYFGEGSWLTVV.

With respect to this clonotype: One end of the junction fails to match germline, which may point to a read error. CDR3 DNA: TGTGCCAGCAGCTTAGGCGGGACAGTGAACTTC. This translates into CASSLGGTVNF. This rearrangement joins TRBV11-3 to TRBJ2-7, with D tentatively TRBD1 (7 bases). The CDR3 has 11 amino acids. Germline loops: CDR1 SGHNT, CDR2 YENEEA.

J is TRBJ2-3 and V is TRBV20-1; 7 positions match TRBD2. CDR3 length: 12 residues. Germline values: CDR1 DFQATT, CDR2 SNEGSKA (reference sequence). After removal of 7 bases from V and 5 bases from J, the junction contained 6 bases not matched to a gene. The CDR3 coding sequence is TGCAGTGGTCGCGGGGGAAGAGATACGCAGTATTTT. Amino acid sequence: CSGRGGRDTQYF.

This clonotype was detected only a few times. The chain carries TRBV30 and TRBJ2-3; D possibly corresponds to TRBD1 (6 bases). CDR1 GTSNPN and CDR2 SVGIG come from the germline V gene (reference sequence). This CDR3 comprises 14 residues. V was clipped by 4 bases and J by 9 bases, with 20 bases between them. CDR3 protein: CAWTPYRGLGTQYF. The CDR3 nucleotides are TGTGCCTGGACGCCCTATAGGGGGTTAGGGACGCAGTATTTT.

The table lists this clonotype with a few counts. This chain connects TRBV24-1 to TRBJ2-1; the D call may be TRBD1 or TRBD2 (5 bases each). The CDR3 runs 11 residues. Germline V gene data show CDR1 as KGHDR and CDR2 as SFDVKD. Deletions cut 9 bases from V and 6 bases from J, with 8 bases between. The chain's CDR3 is CATGGGNEQFF. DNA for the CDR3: TGTGCCACCGGTGGGGGCAATGAGCAGTTCTTC.

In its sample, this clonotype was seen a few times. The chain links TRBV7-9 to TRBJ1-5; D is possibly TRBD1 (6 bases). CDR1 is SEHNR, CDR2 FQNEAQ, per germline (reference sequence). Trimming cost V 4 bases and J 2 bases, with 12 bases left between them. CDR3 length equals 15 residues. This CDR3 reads CASSYGQIGNQPQHF. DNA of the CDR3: TGTGCCAGCAGCTACGGACAGATAGGCAATCAGCCCCAGCATTTT.

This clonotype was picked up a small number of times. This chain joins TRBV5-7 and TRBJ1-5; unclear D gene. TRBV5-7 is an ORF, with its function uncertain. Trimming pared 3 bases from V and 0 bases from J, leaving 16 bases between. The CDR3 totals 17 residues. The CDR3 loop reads CASSCYTADYSNQPQHF. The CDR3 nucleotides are TGTGCCAGCAGCTGTTATACAGCCGATTATAGCAATCAGCCCCAGCATTTT.

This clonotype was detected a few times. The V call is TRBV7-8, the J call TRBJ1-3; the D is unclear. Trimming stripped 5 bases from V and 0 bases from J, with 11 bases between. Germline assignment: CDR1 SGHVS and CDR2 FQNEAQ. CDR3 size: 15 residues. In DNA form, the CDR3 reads TGTGCCAGCAGCACCGAAAGAATCTCTGGAAACACCATATATTTT. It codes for CASSTERISGNTIYF.

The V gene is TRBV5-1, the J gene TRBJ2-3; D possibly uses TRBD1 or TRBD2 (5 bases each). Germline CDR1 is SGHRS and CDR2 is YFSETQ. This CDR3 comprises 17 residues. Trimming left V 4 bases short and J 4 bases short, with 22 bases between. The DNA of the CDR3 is TGCGCCAGCAGCCCGGGACCACGGAGGCTAGGGGCAGATACGCAGTATTTT. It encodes CASSPGPRRLGADTQYF.

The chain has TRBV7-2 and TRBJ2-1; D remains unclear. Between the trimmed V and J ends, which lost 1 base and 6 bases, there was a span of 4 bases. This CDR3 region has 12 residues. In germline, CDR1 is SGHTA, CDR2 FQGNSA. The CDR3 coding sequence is TGTGCCAGCAGCTTAGTCTTCAATGAGCAGTTCTTC. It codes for CASSLVFNEQFF.

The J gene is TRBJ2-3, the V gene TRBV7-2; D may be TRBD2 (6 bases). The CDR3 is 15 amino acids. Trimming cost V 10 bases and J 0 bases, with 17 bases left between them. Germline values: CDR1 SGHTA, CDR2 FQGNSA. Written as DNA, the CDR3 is TGTGCCACGCTCGCCGGCGGGGTAAGCACAGATACGCAGTATTTT. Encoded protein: CATLAGGVSTDTQYF. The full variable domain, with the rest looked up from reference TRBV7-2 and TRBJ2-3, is GAGVSQSPSNKVTEKGKDVELRCDPISGHTALYWYRQSLGQGLEFLIYFQGNSAPDKSGLPSDRFSAERTGGSVSTLTIQRTQQEDSAVYLCATLAGGVSTDTQYFGPGTRLTVL.

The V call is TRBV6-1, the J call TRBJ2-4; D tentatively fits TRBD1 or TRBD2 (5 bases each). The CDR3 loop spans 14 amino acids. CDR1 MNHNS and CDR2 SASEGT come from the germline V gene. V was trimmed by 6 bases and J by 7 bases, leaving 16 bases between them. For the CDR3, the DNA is TGTGCCAGCAGAAGGCCCGGGACGGGTAACATTCAGTACTTC. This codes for CASRRPGTGNIQYF.

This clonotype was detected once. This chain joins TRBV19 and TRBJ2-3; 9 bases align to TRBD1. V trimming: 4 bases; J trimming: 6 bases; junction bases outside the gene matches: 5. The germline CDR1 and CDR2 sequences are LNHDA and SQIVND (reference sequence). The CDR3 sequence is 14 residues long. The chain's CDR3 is CASSTGQGGDTQYF. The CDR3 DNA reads TGTGCCAGTAGTACGGGACAGGGAGGGGATACGCAGTATTTT.

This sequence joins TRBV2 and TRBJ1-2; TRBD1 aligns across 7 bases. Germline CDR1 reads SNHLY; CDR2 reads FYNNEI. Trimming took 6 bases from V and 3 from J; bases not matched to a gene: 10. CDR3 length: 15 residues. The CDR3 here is CASRARTGTDYGYTF. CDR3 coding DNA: TGTGCCAGCAGGGCCCGGACAGGTACAGACTATGGCTACACCTTC. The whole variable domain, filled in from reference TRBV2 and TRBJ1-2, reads EPEVTQTPSHQVTQMGQEVILRCVPISNHLYFYWYRQILGQKVEFLVSFYNNEISEKSEIFDDQFSVERPDGSNFTLKIRSTKLEDSAMYFCASRARTGTDYGYTFGSGTRLTVV.